What follows are 24 T cell receptor beta chains derived from one specimen sequenced in a study of blood T cell repertoires in COVID-19. Method: immunoSEQ multiplex PCR; TCRdb's copy keeps in-frame clones and lacks some. The sample records some 250,000 clones, approximately 82% being singletons. Sequencing used peripheral blood. The receptors come from a middle-aged man with active or convalescent COVID-19.

V and J are TRBV24-1 and TRBJ1-5; D gene unclear. The CDR3 runs 13 residues. V lost 5 bases and J lost 3, with 7 bases in between. CDR1 and CDR2 from the germline V gene are KGHDR and SFDVKD. In DNA form, the CDR3 reads TGTGCCACCAGTGGAGCTACCAATCAGCCCCAGCATTTT. It encodes CATSGATNQPQHF.

The chain joins TRBV6-5 to TRBJ1-1, with D perhaps matching TRBD1 (6 bases). Germline V gives CDR1 MNHEY, CDR2 SVGAGI. V lost 7 bases and J 8 bases, leaving 17 bases between the germline ends. The CDR3 length is 13 residues. As DNA, the CDR3 is TGTGCCAGCAACCTCCCAGGGGTGCCCGAAGCTTTCTTT. Translated, it gives CASNLPGVPEAFF.

This clone showed up just once. The chain recombines TRBV10-1 with TRBJ2-3; 9 bases are a match to TRBD1. This CDR3 has 15 residues. Germline trimming cut 3 bases from V and 6 bases from J; bases unmatched to any gene: 7. The germline gives CDR1 WNHNN, CDR2 SYGVQD (reference sequence). The CDR3 sequence: CASSDGGTGRDTQYF. The CDR3 DNA is TGCGCCAGCAGTGATGGGGGGACAGGGAGGGATACGCAGTATTTT.

There are a few counts of this clone. CDR3 nucleotide sequence: TGTGCCAGCAGCTCCTTTCGGGACAGCCCCTATGGCTACACCTTC. It codes for CASSSFRDSPYGYTF. V and J are TRBV5-5 and TRBJ1-2; the match to TRBD1 covers 7 bases. The V segment lost 3 bases and the J segment 4 bases; nucleotides outside the gene matches: 9. Germline V CDR1 and CDR2: SGHKS, YYEKEE (reference sequence). This CDR3 contains 15 residues.

The rearrangement links TRBV3-1 (or the pseudogene TRBV3-2) to TRBJ1-2; 7 nucleotides align to TRBD1. The CDR3 spans 15 residues. CDR1 is LGHDT and CDR2 is YNNKEL in the germline V gene (reference sequence). After removal of 4 bases from V and 7 bases from J, the junction contained 12 bases not matched to a gene. The CDR3 nucleotides read TGTGCCAGCAGCCCCTCCGGGACAGCCTCCAGTGGCTACACCTTC. Translating gives CASSPSGTASSGYTF.

Remarks on this clone: In this CDR3 the conserved last residue, phenylalanine or tryptophan, is missing, so a read error is likely. The DNA is left out, because the CDR3 cannot be placed on it with certainty; the CDR3 is given as TCRdb lists it. The V and J genes are TRBV6-6 and TRBJ1-1; the D call TRBD1 from the table was never checked on the DNA. In germline, CDR1 is MNHNY, CDR2 SVGAGI (reference sequence). The CDR3 is 12 amino acids long, termini counted. The CDR3 sequence is CASSYSPEDRRV.

The chain is built from TRBV27 and TRBJ1-6; TRBD1 matches 7 bases. This CDR3 spans 16 amino acids. Losses at the gene ends were 5 bases for V and 9 bases for J; bases not matched to a gene: 13. The germline CDR1 and CDR2 sequences are MNHEY and SMNVEV (reference sequence). The CDR3 spells CASSTTATGISSPLHF. In nucleotides, the CDR3 is TGTGCCAGCAGTACAACCGCGACAGGGATCAGTTCACCCCTCCACTTT.

V is TRBV11-2 and J is TRBJ2-1, with 7 bases that match TRBD1. Trimming cost V 2 bases and J 7 bases; bases outside gene matches: 11. The CDR3 is 16 residues long. CDR1 and CDR2 (germline): SGHAT, FQNNGV. Here the CDR3 reads CASSLLSSPGGNEQFF. The CDR3 DNA reads TGTGCCAGCAGCTTACTCTCTTCGCCAGGGGGTAATGAGCAGTTCTTC.

The V and J genes are TRBV19 and TRBJ1-4; TRBD1 matches at 7 bases. The CDR3 consists of 15 residues. J gave up 5 bases and V 5 bases, and 8 bases lay outside the gene matches. From germline, CDR1 is LNHDA and CDR2 SQIVND (reference sequence). The chain's CDR3 is CASSPQGPPNEKLFF. The CDR3, as DNA: TGTGCCAGTAGTCCACAGGGGCCCCCAAATGAAAAACTGTTTTTT.

The chain has TRBV5-5 and TRBJ1-5; D is perhaps TRBD1 (5 bases). Trimming cost V 1 base and J 7 bases, with 9 bases left between them. CDR3 length: 13 residues. In germline, CDR1 is SGHKS, CDR2 YYEKEE (reference sequence). CDR3 sequence reads: CASSLQGLQPQHF. The CDR3 coding sequence is TGTGCCAGCAGCTTGCAGGGTTTGCAGCCCCAGCATTTT.

This clone has a single count. The V and J genes are TRBV3-1 (or the pseudogene TRBV3-2) and TRBJ2-3, with no clear D. This CDR3 is built from 12 residues. Germline assignment: CDR1 LGHDT and CDR2 YNNKEL (reference sequence). Trimming removed 4 bases from V and 2 bases from J, with 4 bases in between. The CDR3 DNA follows: TGTGCCAGCAGCCTTATCACAGATACGCAGTATTTT. Amino acid sequence: CASSLITDTQYF.

The rearrangement joins TRBV2 to TRBJ1-2, with TRBD1 identical over 7 bases. The germline V gene encodes CDR1 SNHLY and CDR2 FYNNEI. The length of the CDR3 is 14 residues. V was pared by 1 base and J by 3 bases, with 2 bases of the junction left unmatched. This CDR3 reads CASSEGDRDYGYTF. In DNA form, the CDR3 reads TGTGCCAGCAGTGAAGGGGACAGAGACTATGGCTACACCTTC.

The chain combines TRBV19 with TRBJ1-5, with TRBD1 identical over 10 bases. The V and J ends lost 4 bases and 3 bases, in that order; junction bases with no gene match: 12. The CDR3 totals 18 residues. Germline V gene sequence: CDR1 LNHDA, CDR2 SQIVND (reference sequence). Here the CDR3 DNA reads TGTGCCAGTAGTAAGGGCCCAGGGGACAGGGGATACAATCAGCCCCAGCATTTT. This translates into CASSKGPGDRGYNQPQHF.

This sequence joins TRBV4-1 and TRBJ2-1; 12 nucleotides align to TRBD2. The trim removed 1 base at V and 9 bases at J, leaving 7 bases unmatched. This CDR3 comprises 16 residues. Germline-derived CDR1 and CDR2 are MGHRA and YSYEKL. DNA of the CDR3: TGCGCCAGCAGCCAAGTTGCTAGCGGGAGGGAGTCTGAGCAGTTCTTC. Its translation is CASSQVASGRESEQFF.

The chain carries TRBV6-5 and TRBJ1-3; D not resolved. CDR1 and CDR2 (germline): MNHEY, SVGAGI. This CDR3 region has 15 residues. V gave up 0 bases and J gave up 0 bases, with 6 bases separating them. The CDR3 sequence is CASSYSSVSGNTIYF. CDR3 nucleotide sequence: TGTGCCAGCAGTTACTCGTCAGTCTCTGGAAACACCATATATTTT.

The chain recombines TRBV12-3 or TRBV12-4 with TRBJ1-5, with a tentative D call TRBD1 (5 bases). This CDR3 is 13 amino acids long. V was pared by 5 bases and J by 4 bases, with 9 bases between. The CDR3 DNA sequence: TGTGCCAGCAGTCGACAGAAGAATCAGCCCCAGCATTTT. Translated: CASSRQKNQPQHF.

This clone was seen a single time. The V call is TRBV6-5, the J call TRBJ2-3; 7 nucleotides agree with TRBD2. Germline loops: CDR1 MNHEY, CDR2 SVGAGI. This CDR3 contains 14 residues. The J segment lost 6 bases and the V segment lost 2 bases, leaving 5 bases of the junction unmatched. CDR3 nucleotides: TGTGCCAGCAGTTACCGGGGTAGCGGGGATACGCAGTATTTT. Translation: CASSYRGSGDTQYF.

The V call is TRBV19, the J call TRBJ2-1, with D hard to call. The CDR3 runs 13 residues. V was pared by 7 bases and J by 14 bases, with 21 bases between. The germline CDR1 and CDR2 sequences are LNHDA and SQIVND (reference sequence). The CDR3 coding sequence is TGTGCCAGTACTTCAGCAGCGAAGCTGGATAAGTTCTTC. It specifies CASTSAAKLDKFF.

The chain has TRBV6-5 and TRBJ1-2; 7 bases fit TRBD1. Germline lookup yields CDR1 MNHEY and CDR2 SVGAGI. The J segment lost 8 bases and the V segment lost 6 bases, leaving 9 bases of the junction unmatched. CDR3 length: 13 residues. The CDR3, as DNA: TGTGCCAGCAGGCCCGACAGGGCGGGCGGCTACACCTTC. The encoded protein is CASRPDRAGGYTF.

This clone has a single count. J is TRBJ2-1 and V is TRBV4-2; tentative D call: TRBD1 (6 bases). The CDR3 is 15 residues long. Trimming left V 1 base short and J 7 bases short, with 14 bases between. Germline V CDR1 and CDR2: LGHNA, YNFKEQ. The CDR3 spells CASSQGSGAGNEQFF. The CDR3 DNA reads as TGTGCCAGCAGCCAAGGGTCAGGGGCAGGGAATGAGCAGTTCTTC.

The chain couples TRBV12-5 to TRBJ1-6; possibly TRBD1 for D (6 bases). CDR1 and CDR2 from the germline V gene are LGHNT and FRNRAP. Trimming left V 5 bases short and J 7 bases short, with 9 bases between. The CDR3 loop spans 13 amino acids. CDR3 in amino acids: CASGITGNSPLHF. Here the CDR3 DNA reads TGTGCTAGTGGTATAACAGGGAATTCACCCCTCCACTTT.

This sequence joins TRBV24-1 and TRBJ1-4, with D tentatively TRBD1 (6 bases). Looked up from germline, CDR1 is KGHDR and CDR2 is SFDVKD. The CDR3 has 17 residues. The V end was cut by 3 bases, the J end by 3 bases, with 16 bases between. The CDR3 region is CATSDTPGAAANEKLFF. The DNA of the CDR3 is TGTGCCACCAGTGATACCCCAGGGGCCGCAGCTAATGAAAAACTGTTTTTT.

This sequence joins TRBV7-8 and TRBJ2-7; D is possibly TRBD1 (6 bases). V shed 8 bases and J shed 4 bases, with 12 bases lying between them. The CDR3 consists of 12 residues. Germline V lookup: CDR1 SGHVS, CDR2 FQNEAQ. CDR3 region: CASALTGYEQYF. CDR3 nucleotide sequence: TGTGCCAGCGCGCTCACAGGGTACGAGCAGTACTTC.

The chain links TRBV4-1 to TRBJ1-1; TRBD1 matches 7 bases. The germline CDR1 and CDR2 sequences are MGHRA and YSYEKL. The CDR3 extends over 14 amino acids. Trimming removed 5 bases from V and 0 bases from J; junction bases left unmatched: 3. CDR3 loop: CASSWGQLNTEAFF. CDR3 sequence (DNA): TGCGCCAGCAGCTGGGGACAGCTGAACACTGAAGCTTTCTTT.